The entry below gives a single T cell receptor beta chain sequence along with its context. Looked up from germline, CDR1 is LNHNV and CDR2 is YYDKDF (reference sequence). V was shortened by 6 bases and J by 5 bases, with 17 bases between the two germline ends. CDR3 length: 15 amino acids. The PCR employed 60 Vbeta primers together with 13 Jbeta primers. The repertoire was sequenced with immunoSEQ multiplex PCR; TCRdb's copy has only in-frame clones and lacks some. The data show more than 75,000 clones, 84% seen once. The data are from a study of cytomegalovirus exposure and HLA in healthy donors. What was sequenced was PBMCs. The receptor comes from a woman aged 18 to 35 in good health and CMV-seropositive. This sequence joins TRBV15 and TRBJ1-5, with a possible D match to TRBD1 (5 bases). The CDR3 spells CATSPVGGSDQPQHF. As DNA, the CDR3 is TGTGCCACCAGTCCGGTGGGGGGGTCGGATCAGCCCCAGCATTTT.